This T cell receptor beta chain was recorded in a study of blood T cells in healthy people across ages. Study-wide points: In long-lived donors, naive CD4+ cell counts and diversity exceeded those of aged donors. CMV status of donors was not determined, possibly confounding expanded clonotype changes.

Per the germline V gene, CDR1 is ENHRY and CDR2 is SYGVKD. Trimming took off 0 bases at V and 1 base at J, with 9 bases between the two ends. The CDR3 extends over 15 amino acids. A J-beta primer mix and a sample-barcoded 5' primer were used in a second PCR of about 7 to 11 cycles. MiXCR, run by TCRdb on the 5' RACE reads, gives a single entry per CDR3 protein. The sample has hundreds of thousands of distinct CDR3 sequences, around 50% seen once. A note on this clonotype: Its target is not known.

The material sequenced was blood. V gene TRBV10-3 combines with J gene TRBJ1-1, with a weak D call TRBD1 (5 bases). This receptor was obtained from a woman of 80 years or more in good health. CDR3 in amino acids: CAISESRDGNTEAFF. CDR3 coding DNA: TGTGCCATCAGTGAGTCCCGGGACGGGAACACTGAAGCTTTCTTT.